This T cell receptor (beta chain) derives from a study of brain T cells in children with intractable seizures. Germline lookup yields CDR1 SEHNR and CDR2 FQNEAQ (reference sequence). The J segment lost 6 bases and the V segment lost 1 base, leaving 6 bases of the junction unmatched. The CDR3 consists of 16 residues. Time point defined: blood from clinic visit 5 months post-surgery; TSC patient then seizure free. Surgery cases with the highest brain T cell transcript signatures were chosen for sequencing. At least one anti-epileptic drug was given before surgery. Using immunoSEQ multiplex PCR, the repertoire was profiled, and TCRdb retains in-frame clones only, with some absent. The sample lists hundreds of thousands of clones; about 93% were seen once.

Sequenced here: peripheral blood, sampled more than 4 months after surgery. This chain joins TRBV7-9 and TRBJ2-5; 12 bases are a match to TRBD2. The source of this sequence is a boy under two years old with tuberous sclerosis and intractable seizures. The CDR3 region has the DNA TGTGCCAGCAGCTTAGATCTCGGACTAGCGGGAAAGACCCAGTACTTC. As protein: CASSLDLGLAGKTQYF.